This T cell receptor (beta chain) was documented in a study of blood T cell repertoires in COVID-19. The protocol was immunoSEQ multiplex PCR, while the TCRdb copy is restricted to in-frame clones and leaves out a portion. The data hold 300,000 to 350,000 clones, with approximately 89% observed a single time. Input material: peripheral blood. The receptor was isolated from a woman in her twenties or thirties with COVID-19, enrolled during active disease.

CDR3: CASSLQSNQPQHF. The CDR3 region has the DNA TGTGCCAGCAGTTTACAGAGCAATCAGCCCCAGCATTTT. The chain employs TRBV6-5 and TRBJ1-5; D unresolved. The germline V gene has CDR1 MNHEY and CDR2 SVGAGI. This CDR3 contains 13 residues. The germline V and J ends were trimmed by 4 bases and 1 base, with 5 bases remaining between them.